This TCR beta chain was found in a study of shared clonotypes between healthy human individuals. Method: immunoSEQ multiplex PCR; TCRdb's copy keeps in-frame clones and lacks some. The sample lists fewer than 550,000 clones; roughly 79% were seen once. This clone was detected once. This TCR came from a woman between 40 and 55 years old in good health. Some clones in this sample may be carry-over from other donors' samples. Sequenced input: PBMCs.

The CDR3 DNA follows: TGTGCCATCCGGACTAGCGGGGCCCAAGAGACCCAGTACTTC. It is translated as CAIRTSGAQETQYF. V gene TRBV10-3 combines with J gene TRBJ2-5; 12 bases align to TRBD2. This CDR3 comprises 14 residues. In germline, CDR1 is ENHRY, CDR2 SYGVKD. Trimming took 8 bases from V and 1 from J; bases not matched to a gene: 2.